This TCR beta chain originates from a study of cytomegalovirus exposure and HLA in healthy donors. Germline-derived CDR1 and CDR2 are MNHEY and SVGAGI. The length of the CDR3 is 15 residues. Trimming took 6 bases from V and 4 from J, leaving 18 bases between them. Primers for the PCR totalled 60 Vbeta and 13 Jbeta. Clones were sequenced by immunoSEQ multiplex PCR, and TCRdb holds only the in-frame ones, with some missing. Here the sample spans over 90,000 clones, 70% being singletons. This receptor was taken from a woman aged 45 to 65 in good health and CMV-seropositive. The sequenced sample consisted of PBMCs. The chain links TRBV6-5 to TRBJ1-2; D perhaps matches TRBD1 (6 bases). CDR3 in amino acids: CASSPVGGATYGYTF. CDR3 nucleotides: TGTGCCAGCAGCCCCGTCGGGGGGGCGACCTATGGCTACACCTTC.